What follows are 25 T cell receptor beta chains derived from one specimen sequenced in a study of blood T cell repertoires in COVID-19. The assay was immunoSEQ multiplex PCR, and TCRdb's table has in-frame clones only and misses some. This sample has a few hundred thousand clones, with about 89% found just once. The sample taken for sequencing was PBMCs or T cells enriched from blood (not recorded which). These receptors originate from a woman aged 40-49 years who had recovered from COVID-19.

The chain recombines TRBV5-6 with TRBJ1-3, with D tentatively TRBD1 (5 bases). The CDR3 totals 17 residues. Trimming removed 4 bases from V and 1 base from J, with 18 bases in between. Germline V gene sequence: CDR1 SGHDT, CDR2 YYEEEE. CDR3 protein: CASSVLVTGLSGNTIYF. DNA for the CDR3: TGTGCCAGCAGCGTCCTAGTTACAGGCCTGTCTGGAAACACCATATATTTT. Full variable domain (rest looked up from reference TRBV5-6 and TRBJ1-3): DAGVTQSPTHLIKTRGQQVTLRCSPKSGHDTVSWYQQALGQGPQFIFQYYEEEERQRGNFPDRFSGHQFPNYSSELNVNALLLGDSALYLCASSVLVTGLSGNTIYFGEGSWLTVV.

In its sample, this clone was seen a few times. V and J are TRBV9 and TRBJ1-2; D may be TRBD1 (5 bases). CDR1 and CDR2 from the germline V gene are SGDLS and YYNGEE. V was trimmed by 4 bases and J by 4 bases, leaving 14 bases between them. The CDR3 consists of 14 residues. The CDR3 loop is CASSQGGALYGYTF. CDR3 bases: TGTGCCAGCAGCCAGGGCGGGGCACTCTATGGCTACACCTTC.

V and J are TRBV19 and TRBJ2-2, with 9 bases aligning to TRBD2. The CDR3 sequence is 15 residues long. Germline CDR1 LNHDA, CDR2 SQIVND (reference sequence). The ends lost 7 bases at V and 6 bases at J; junction bases unmatched: 9. CDR3 loop: CASNSASGVSGELFF. The CDR3 region has the DNA TGTGCCAGTAATTCGGCTAGCGGGGTTTCCGGGGAGCTGTTTTTT.

This rearrangement joins TRBV2 to TRBJ1-2; no definite D call. With 2 bases removed from V and 8 bases from J, the gap between germline ends came to 9 bases. There are 12 residues in the CDR3. CDR1 is SNHLY, CDR2 FYNNEI, per germline. As DNA, the CDR3 is TGTGCCAGCAGTGAACTGCTTGAGGGCTACACCTTC. Protein: CASSELLEGYTF.

This chain connects TRBV28 to TRBJ1-5, with 11 bases that match TRBD1. Germline V gene sequence: CDR1 MDHEN, CDR2 SYDVKM. The CDR3 spans 15 residues. V was pared by 3 bases and J by 6 bases, with 4 bases of the junction left unmatched. The CDR3 loop is CASSFGQGAGQPQHF. The CDR3 region has the DNA TGTGCCAGCAGTTTTGGACAGGGGGCCGGTCAGCCCCAGCATTTT. Together with reference TRBV28 and TRBJ1-5, the CDR3 gives the full variable domain: DVKVTQSSRYLVKRTGEKVFLECVQDMDHENMFWYRQDPGLGLRLIYFSYDVKMKEKGDIPEGYSVSREKKERFSLILESASTNQTSMYLCASSFGQGAGQPQHFGDGTRLSIL.

The chain recombines TRBV7-9 with TRBJ1-4; D is possibly TRBD1 (5 bases). V dropped 3 bases and J dropped 13 bases, with 9 bases sitting between them. The CDR3 sequence is 11 residues long. Germline V lookup: CDR1 SEHNR, CDR2 FQNEAQ (reference sequence). The CDR3 sequence: CASSFGTGLFF. The CDR3 nucleotides are TGTGCCAGCAGCTTTGGGACTGGACTGTTTTTT.

The gene calls are TRBV3-1 (or the pseudogene TRBV3-2) and TRBJ2-1, with a weak D call TRBD1 (6 bases). The V end was cut by 1 base, the J end by 0 bases, with 10 bases between. In germline, CDR1 is LGHDT, CDR2 YNNKEL (reference sequence). The CDR3 covers 16 residues. CDR3 DNA sequence: TGTGCCAGCAGCCAAGGTCCAGGGGTCTCCTACAATGAGCAGTTCTTC. It codes for CASSQGPGVSYNEQFF.

The rearrangement joins TRBV3-1 (or the pseudogene TRBV3-2) to TRBJ2-1, with TRBD2 matching 11 bases. The CDR3 spans 17 residues. Germline V lookup: CDR1 LGHDT, CDR2 YNNKEL (reference sequence). With V trimmed by 5 bases and J by 2 bases, 8 bases remained unmatched. CDR3 bases: TGTGCCAGCAGCGAGACCCTAGCGGGGGGTGCCTACAATGAGCAGTTCTTC. This encodes CASSETLAGGAYNEQFF.

The rearrangement joins TRBV30 to TRBJ2-3; D gene unclear. CDR3 length: 13 amino acids. V was cut by 5 bases and J by 1 base, with 10 bases left in between. Germline CDR1 and CDR2: GTSNPN and SVGIG (reference sequence). CDR3 residues: CAWETTGTDTQYF. The DNA of the CDR3 is TGTGCCTGGGAAACGACTGGCACAGATACGCAGTATTTT.

V gene TRBV6-1 combines with J gene TRBJ2-1; 7 nucleotides match TRBD2. The CDR3 has 15 residues. Germline CDR1 reads MNHNS; CDR2 reads SASEGT. The V and J ends lost 0 bases and 6 bases, in that order; junction bases with no gene match: 5. CDR3 sequence reads: CASSEAREWPNEQFF. The CDR3 DNA reads TGTGCCAGCAGTGAAGCGCGGGAGTGGCCCAATGAGCAGTTCTTC.

Only one count was recorded for this clone. This rearrangement joins TRBV9 to TRBJ1-1; 8 bases are a match to TRBD1. The J segment lost 6 bases and the V segment lost 4 bases, leaving 8 bases of the junction unmatched. CDR1 SGDLS and CDR2 YYNGEE come from the germline V gene. CDR3 size: 14 residues. CDR3 protein: CASSPFRGLAEAFF. DNA for the CDR3: TGTGCCAGCAGCCCATTCAGGGGGCTCGCTGAAGCTTTCTTT. The full variable domain, its missing parts supplied by reference TRBV9 and TRBJ1-1, is DSGVTQTPKHLITATGQRVTLRCSPRSGDLSVYWYQQSLDQGLQFLIQYYNGEERAKGNILERFSAQQFPDLHSELNLSSLELGDSALYFCASSPFRGLAEAFFGQGTRLTVV.

Remarks on this clone: Compared with germline, one end of the junction differs, possibly owing to a read error. The CDR3 DNA reads as TGCGCCAGCAGACAAGGAACGGGACAGCTTTTTTCACCCCTCCACTTT. It codes for CASRQGTGQLFSPLHF. This sequence joins TRBV4-1 and TRBJ1-6; 7 bases are shared with TRBD1. This CDR3 spans 16 amino acids. CDR1 MGHRA and CDR2 YSYEKL come from the germline V gene.

This clone was detected a few times. The V gene is TRBV18, the J gene TRBJ1-2; no definite D call. The CDR3 loop spans 13 amino acids. Trimming pared 5 bases from V and 6 bases from J, leaving 13 bases between. Germline V gene data show CDR1 as KGHSH and CDR2 as LQKENI. CDR3 in DNA: TGTGCCAGCTCAGTTAGGAATGAGGATGGCTACACCTTC. Its translation: CASSVRNEDGYTF. The full variable domain, rest sourced from reference TRBV18 and TRBJ1-2, is NAGVMQNPRHLVRRRGQEARLRCSPMKGHSHVYWYRQLPEEGLKFMVYLQKENIIDESGMPKERFSAEFPKEGPSILRIQQVVRGDSAAYFCASSVRNEDGYTFGSGTRLTVV.

V is TRBV5-4 and J is TRBJ2-7, with 9 positions matching TRBD1. The V segment lost 0 bases and the J segment 3 bases; nucleotides outside the gene matches: 4. The V gene's germline CDR1 is SGHNT and CDR2 YYREEE (reference sequence). This CDR3 has 15 residues. In DNA, the CDR3 is TGTGCCAGCAGCTTGGGCGGGACAGGGCACTACGAGCAGTACTTC. This translates into CASSLGGTGHYEQYF.

This rearrangement joins TRBV9 to TRBJ2-7; TRBD1 matches at 10 bases. Germline CDR1 SGDLS, CDR2 YYNGEE. The ends lost 0 bases at V and 5 bases at J; junction bases unmatched: 5. The CDR3 contains 15 residues. The CDR3 protein is CASSVGQGAVHEQYF. CDR3 nucleotides: TGTGCCAGCAGCGTAGGACAGGGGGCTGTCCACGAGCAGTACTTC.

This clone has more than one count but fewer than ten. The chain links TRBV3-1 (or the pseudogene TRBV3-2) to TRBJ2-7; no clear D. This CDR3 contains 14 residues. Germline values: CDR1 LGHDT, CDR2 YNNKEL (reference sequence). V lost 0 bases, J lost 6 bases, and 12 bases lay in between. CDR3 residues: CASSQDWRSAEQYF. The CDR3 nucleotides read TGTGCCAGCAGCCAAGATTGGCGGAGTGCCGAGCAGTACTTC.

The rearrangement joins TRBV30 to TRBJ2-7; a weak D match, TRBD1 (5 bases). This CDR3 has 11 residues. Trimming took 4 bases from V and 3 from J, leaving 7 bases between them. Looked up from germline, CDR1 is GTSNPN and CDR2 is SVGIG (reference sequence). CDR3: CAWIGDYEQYF. CDR3 coding DNA: TGTGCCTGGATAGGGGACTACGAGCAGTACTTC.

This sequence joins TRBV19 and TRBJ2-1; TRBD2 agrees at 13 bases. CDR3 size: 17 residues. From germline, CDR1 is LNHDA and CDR2 SQIVND (reference sequence). Trimming cost V 4 bases and J 0 bases; bases outside gene matches: 3. In DNA form, the CDR3 reads TGTGCCAGTAGTACCGGGACTAGCGGGAACTCCTACAATGAGCAGTTCTTC. This sequence encodes CASSTGTSGNSYNEQFF.

The chain couples TRBV10-2 to TRBJ2-1; 9 nucleotides align to TRBD1. J gave up 7 bases and V 10 bases, and 5 bases lay outside the gene matches. CDR3 size: 12 residues. Germline CDR1 WSHSY, CDR2 SAAADI. The CDR3 sequence: CATQTGGNEQFF. The CDR3 DNA reads as TGCGCCACCCAGACAGGGGGGAATGAGCAGTTCTTC.

As to this clone: Distinct nucleotide sequences in the sample also encode this CDR3. The genes are TRBV19 and TRBJ2-1; D is unclear. CDR1 is LNHDA, CDR2 SQIVND, per germline (reference sequence). Trimming removed 4 bases at V and 6 bases at J, with 7 bases between. The CDR3 extends over 12 amino acids. CDR3 coding DNA: TGTGCCAGTAGTACCAGAAGCAATGAGCAGTTCTTC. This encodes CASSTRSNEQFF.

The chain recombines TRBV6-2 or TRBV6-3 with TRBJ1-1; D gene ambiguous. The germline V gene encodes CDR1 MNHEY and CDR2 SVGEGT. The CDR3 runs to 13 residues. Trimming removed 4 bases from V and 2 bases from J, with 8 bases in between. The CDR3 loop reads CASSFTANTEAFF. DNA of the CDR3: TGTGCCAGCAGTTTTACAGCTAACACTGAAGCTTTCTTT.

V and J are TRBV11-2 and TRBJ1-1; unclear D gene. Trimming removed 4 bases at V and 6 bases at J, with 9 bases between. Germline loops: CDR1 SGHAT, CDR2 FQNNGV. This CDR3 contains 12 residues. In DNA form, the CDR3 reads TGTGCCAGCAGCTCGAATCAGGCTGAAGCTTTCTTT. Protein product: CASSSNQAEAFF.

V usage is TRBV28 and J usage is TRBJ1-6; 9 nucleotides align to TRBD1. This CDR3 comprises 14 residues. Germline values: CDR1 MDHEN, CDR2 SYDVKM. V lost 6 bases to trimming and J lost 7 bases; unmatched junction nucleotides: 4. The CDR3 bases are TGTGCCAGCAGCCGAGGACAGGGGAATTCACCCCTCCACTTT. Its translation is CASSRGQGNSPLHF.

The chain has TRBV19 and TRBJ2-7; 9 bases are a match to TRBD2. This CDR3 region has 18 residues. Germline CDR1 LNHDA, CDR2 SQIVND (reference sequence). V shed 4 bases and J 6 bases; nucleotides not matched to a gene: 19. CDR3 in amino acids: CASSTGTSDSGSQSEQYF. In nucleotides, the CDR3 is TGTGCCAGTAGTACCGGGACCTCGGATAGCGGGAGCCAAAGCGAGCAGTACTTC.

V is TRBV4-1 and J is TRBJ2-3; tentatively, D is TRBD2 (5 bases). Per germline, CDR1 MGHRA and CDR2 YSYEKL. The CDR3 totals 15 residues. V was shortened by 2 bases and J by 6 bases, with 15 bases between the two germline ends. This CDR3 is CASSQRGLAGDTQYF. DNA of the CDR3: TGCGCCAGCAGCCAAAGAGGGCTAGCCGGCGATACGCAGTATTTT.